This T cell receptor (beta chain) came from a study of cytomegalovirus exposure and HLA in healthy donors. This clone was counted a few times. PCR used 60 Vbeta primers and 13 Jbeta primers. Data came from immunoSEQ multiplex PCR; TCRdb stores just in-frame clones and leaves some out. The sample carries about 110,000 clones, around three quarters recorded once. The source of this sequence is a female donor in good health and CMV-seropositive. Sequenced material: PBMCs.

CDR3 protein: CASSVGGSTDTQYF. The CDR3 DNA reads TGTGCCAGCAGTGTTGGCGGGAGCACAGATACGCAGTATTTT. The chain uses TRBV25-1 and TRBJ2-3; tentative D call: TRBD2 (5 bases). Trimming took 4 bases from V and 0 from J, leaving 8 bases between them. Germline V gives CDR1 MGHDK, CDR2 SYGVNS. There are 14 residues in the CDR3.